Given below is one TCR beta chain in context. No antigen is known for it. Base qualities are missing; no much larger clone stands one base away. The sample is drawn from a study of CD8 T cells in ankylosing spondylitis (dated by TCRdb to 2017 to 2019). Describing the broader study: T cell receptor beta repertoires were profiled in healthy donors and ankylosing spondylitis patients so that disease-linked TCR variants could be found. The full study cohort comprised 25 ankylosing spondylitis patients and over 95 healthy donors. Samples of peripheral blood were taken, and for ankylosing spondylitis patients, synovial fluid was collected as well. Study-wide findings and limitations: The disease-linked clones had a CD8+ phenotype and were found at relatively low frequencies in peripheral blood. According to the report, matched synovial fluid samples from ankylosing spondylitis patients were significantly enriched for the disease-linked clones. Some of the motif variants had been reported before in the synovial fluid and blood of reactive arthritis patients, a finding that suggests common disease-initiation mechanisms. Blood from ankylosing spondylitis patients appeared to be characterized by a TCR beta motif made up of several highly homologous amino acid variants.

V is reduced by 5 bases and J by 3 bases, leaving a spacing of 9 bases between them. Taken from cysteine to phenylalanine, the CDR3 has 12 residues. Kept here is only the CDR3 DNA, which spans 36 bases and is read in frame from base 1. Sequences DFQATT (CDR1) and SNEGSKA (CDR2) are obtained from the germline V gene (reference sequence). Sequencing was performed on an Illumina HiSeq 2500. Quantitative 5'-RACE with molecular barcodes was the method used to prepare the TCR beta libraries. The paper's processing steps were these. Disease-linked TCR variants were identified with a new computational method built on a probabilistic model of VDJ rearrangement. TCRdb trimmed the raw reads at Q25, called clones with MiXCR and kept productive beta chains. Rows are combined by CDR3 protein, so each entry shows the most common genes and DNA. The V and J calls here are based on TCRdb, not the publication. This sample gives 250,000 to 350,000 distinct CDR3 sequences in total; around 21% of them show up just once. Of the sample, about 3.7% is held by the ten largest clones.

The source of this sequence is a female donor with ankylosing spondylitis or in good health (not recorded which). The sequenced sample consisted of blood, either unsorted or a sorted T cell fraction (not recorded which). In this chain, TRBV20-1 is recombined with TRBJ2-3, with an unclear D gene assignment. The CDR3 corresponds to CSAPDDTDTQYF. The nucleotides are TGCAGTGCTCCCGACGATACAGATACGCAGTATTTT.